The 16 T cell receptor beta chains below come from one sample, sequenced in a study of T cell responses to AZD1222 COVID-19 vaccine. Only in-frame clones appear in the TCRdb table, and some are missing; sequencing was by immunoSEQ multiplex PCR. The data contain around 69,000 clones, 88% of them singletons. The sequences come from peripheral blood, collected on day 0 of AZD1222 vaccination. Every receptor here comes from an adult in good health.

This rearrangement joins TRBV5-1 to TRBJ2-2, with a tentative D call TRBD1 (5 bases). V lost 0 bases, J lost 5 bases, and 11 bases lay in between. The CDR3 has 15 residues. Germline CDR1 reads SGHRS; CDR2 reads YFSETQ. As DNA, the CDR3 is TGCGCCAGCAGCTTGGAGGGGATGCGGACCGGGGAGCTGTTTTTT. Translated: CASSLEGMRTGELFF.

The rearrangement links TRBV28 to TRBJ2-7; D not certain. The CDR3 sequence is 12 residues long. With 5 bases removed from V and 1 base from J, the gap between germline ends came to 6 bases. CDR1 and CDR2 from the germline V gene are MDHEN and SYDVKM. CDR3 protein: CASSGVSYEQYV. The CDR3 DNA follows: TGTGCCAGCAGTGGGGTGTCCTACGAGCAGTACGTC.

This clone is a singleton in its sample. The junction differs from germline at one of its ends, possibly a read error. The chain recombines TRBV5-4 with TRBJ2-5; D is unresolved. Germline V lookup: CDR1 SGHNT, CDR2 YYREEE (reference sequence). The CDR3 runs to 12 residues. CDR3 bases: TGTGCCAGCAGTTTGGACGGCCGGACCCAGTACTTC. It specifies CASSLDGRTQYF.

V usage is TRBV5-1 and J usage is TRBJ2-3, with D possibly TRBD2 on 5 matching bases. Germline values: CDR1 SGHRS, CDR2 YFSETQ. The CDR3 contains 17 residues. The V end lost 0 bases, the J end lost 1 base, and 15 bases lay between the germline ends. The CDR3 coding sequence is TGCGCCAGCAGCTTGGTCGCGTCTCAAGCGGGCACAGATACGCAGTATTTT. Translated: CASSLVASQAGTDTQYF.

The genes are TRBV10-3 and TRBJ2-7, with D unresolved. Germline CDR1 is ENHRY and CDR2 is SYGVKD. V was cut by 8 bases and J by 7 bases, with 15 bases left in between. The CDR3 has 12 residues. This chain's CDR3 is CAIQKAGREQYF. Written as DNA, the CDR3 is TGTGCCATCCAGAAGGCAGGAAGGGAGCAGTACTTC.

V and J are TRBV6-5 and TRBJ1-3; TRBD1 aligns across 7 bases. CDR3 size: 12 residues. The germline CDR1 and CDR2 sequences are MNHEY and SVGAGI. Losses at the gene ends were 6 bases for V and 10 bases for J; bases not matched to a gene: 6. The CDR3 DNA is TGTGCCAGCAGCAGGGGGATGGTAACCATATATTTT. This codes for CASSRGMVTIYF.

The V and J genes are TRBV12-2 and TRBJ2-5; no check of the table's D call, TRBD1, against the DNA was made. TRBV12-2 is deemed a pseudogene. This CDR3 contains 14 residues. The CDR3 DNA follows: TGTGCAAGTCGCTCAACTTCAGGGTCCGAGACCCAGTACTTC. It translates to CASRSTSGSETQYF.

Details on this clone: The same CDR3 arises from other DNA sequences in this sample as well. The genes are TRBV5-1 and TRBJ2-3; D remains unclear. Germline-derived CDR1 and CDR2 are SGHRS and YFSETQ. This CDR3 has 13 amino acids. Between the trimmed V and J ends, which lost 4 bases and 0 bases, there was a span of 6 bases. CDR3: CASSLPSTDTQYF. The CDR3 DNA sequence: TGCGCCAGCAGCCTCCCTAGCACAGATACGCAGTATTTT.

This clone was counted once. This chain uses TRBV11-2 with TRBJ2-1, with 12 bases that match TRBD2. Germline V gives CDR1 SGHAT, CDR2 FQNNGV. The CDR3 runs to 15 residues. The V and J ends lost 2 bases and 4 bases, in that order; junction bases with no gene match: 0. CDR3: CASSLTSGRYNEQFF. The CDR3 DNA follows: TGTGCCAGCAGCTTAACTAGCGGGAGGTACAATGAGCAGTTCTTC.

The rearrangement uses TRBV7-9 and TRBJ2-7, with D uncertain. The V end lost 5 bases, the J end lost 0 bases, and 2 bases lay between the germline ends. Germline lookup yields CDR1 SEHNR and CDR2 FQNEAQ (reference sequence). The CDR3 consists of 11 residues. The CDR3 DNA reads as TGTGCCAGCAGCCCCTCCTACGAGCAGTACTTC. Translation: CASSPSYEQYF. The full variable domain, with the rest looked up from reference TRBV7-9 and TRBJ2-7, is DTGVSQNPRHKITKRGQNVTFRCDPISEHNRLYWYRQTLGQGPEFLTYFQNEAQLEKSRLLSDRFSAERPKGSFSTLEIQRTEQGDSAMYLCASSPSYEQYFGPGTRLTVT.

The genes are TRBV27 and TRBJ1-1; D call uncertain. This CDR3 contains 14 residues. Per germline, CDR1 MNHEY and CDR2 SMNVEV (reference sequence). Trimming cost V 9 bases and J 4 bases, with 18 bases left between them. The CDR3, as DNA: TGTGCCAGACTCGTATTCGGGCGGTGCACTGAAGCTTTCTTT. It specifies CARLVFGRCTEAFF.

The chain's CDR3 is CASSLNSGNTIYF. In DNA, the CDR3 is TGTGCCAGCAGTTTGAACTCTGGAAACACCATATATTTT. The chain combines TRBV6-5 with TRBJ1-3; D ambiguous. This CDR3 contains 13 residues. The ends were cut back, 4 bases at V and 0 bases at J, with 4 bases in the middle. Per the germline V gene, CDR1 is MNHEY and CDR2 is SVGAGI.

CDR3 coding DNA: TGCGCCAGCAGCTCCGGGACAGTATCCCCCTCTGGGGCCAACGTCCTGACTTTC. This encodes CASSSGTVSPSGANVLTF. V usage is TRBV5-1 and J usage is TRBJ2-6, with TRBD1 matching 7 bases. This CDR3 is built from 18 residues. Germline trimming cut 3 bases from V and 0 bases from J; bases unmatched to any gene: 9. Germline CDR1 is SGHRS and CDR2 is YFSETQ.

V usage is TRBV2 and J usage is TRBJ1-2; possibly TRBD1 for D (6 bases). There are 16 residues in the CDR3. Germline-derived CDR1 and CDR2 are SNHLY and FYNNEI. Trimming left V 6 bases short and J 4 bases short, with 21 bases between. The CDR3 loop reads CASSVQRGGGSYGYTF. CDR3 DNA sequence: TGTGCCAGCAGCGTCCAGAGGGGAGGGGGGTCCTATGGCTACACCTTC.

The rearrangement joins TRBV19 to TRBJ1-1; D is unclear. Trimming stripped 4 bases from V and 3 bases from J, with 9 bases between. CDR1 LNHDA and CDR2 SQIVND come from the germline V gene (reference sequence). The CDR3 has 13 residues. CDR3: CASSRGLDTEAFF. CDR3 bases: TGTGCCAGTAGTAGGGGATTGGACACTGAAGCTTTCTTT. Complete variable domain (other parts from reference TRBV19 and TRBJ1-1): DGGITQSPKYLFRKEGQNVTLSCEQNLNHDAMYWYRQDPGQGLRLIYYSQIVNDFQKGDIAEGYSVSREKKESFPLTVTSAQKNPTAFYLCASSRGLDTEAFFGQGTRLTVV.

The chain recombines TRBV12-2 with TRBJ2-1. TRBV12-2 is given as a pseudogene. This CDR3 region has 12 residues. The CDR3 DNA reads TGTGCAAGTCGCGGGGGGCTTAATGAGCAGTTCTTC. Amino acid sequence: CASRGGLNEQFF.